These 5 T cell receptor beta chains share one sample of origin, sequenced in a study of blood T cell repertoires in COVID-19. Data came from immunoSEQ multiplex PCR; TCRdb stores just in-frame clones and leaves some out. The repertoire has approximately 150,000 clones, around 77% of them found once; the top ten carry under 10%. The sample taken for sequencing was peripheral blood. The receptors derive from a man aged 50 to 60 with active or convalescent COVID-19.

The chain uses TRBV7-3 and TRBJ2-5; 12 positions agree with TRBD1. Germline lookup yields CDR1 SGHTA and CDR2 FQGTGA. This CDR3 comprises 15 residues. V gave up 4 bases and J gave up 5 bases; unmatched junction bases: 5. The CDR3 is CASSSTGTGGETQYF. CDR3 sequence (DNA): TGTGCCAGCAGCTCAACCGGGACAGGGGGCGAGACCCAGTACTTC.

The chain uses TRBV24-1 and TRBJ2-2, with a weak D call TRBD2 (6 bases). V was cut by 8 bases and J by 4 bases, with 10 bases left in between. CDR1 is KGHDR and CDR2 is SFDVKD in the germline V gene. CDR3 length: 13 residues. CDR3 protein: CATNPRGTGELFF. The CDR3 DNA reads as TGTGCCACCAACCCGCGGGGCACCGGGGAGCTGTTTTTT.

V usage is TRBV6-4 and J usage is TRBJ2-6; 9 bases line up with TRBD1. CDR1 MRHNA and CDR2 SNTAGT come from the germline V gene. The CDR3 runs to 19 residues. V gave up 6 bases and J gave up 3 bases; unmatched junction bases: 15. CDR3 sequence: CASSPGTGFFLGGANVLTF. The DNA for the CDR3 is TGTGCCAGCAGCCCCGGGACAGGGTTTTTTCTGGGTGGGGCCAACGTCCTGACTTTC.

The CDR3 here is CASSLVAATNEKLFF. CDR3 DNA: TGCGCCAGCAGCTTGGTGGCAGCAACTAATGAAAAACTGTTTTTT. This chain joins TRBV5-1 and TRBJ1-4; D is ambiguous. Germline V gives CDR1 SGHRS, CDR2 YFSETQ. CDR3 length: 15 amino acids. Trimming shortened V by 0 bases and J by 0 bases, and 6 bases separated the two germline ends. Full variable domain (outside the CDR3, taken from reference TRBV5-1 and TRBJ1-4): KAGVTQTPRYLIKTRGQQVTLSCSPISGHRSVSWYQQTPGQGLQFLFEYFSETQRNKGNFPGRFSGRQFSNSRSEMNVSTLELGDSALYLCASSLVAATNEKLFFGSGTQLSVL.

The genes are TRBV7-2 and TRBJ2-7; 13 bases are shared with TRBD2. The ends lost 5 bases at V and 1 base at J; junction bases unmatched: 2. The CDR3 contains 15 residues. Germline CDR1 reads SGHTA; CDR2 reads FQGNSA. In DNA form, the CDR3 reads TGTGCCAGCAGCGCACTAGCGGGGGGGTCCTACGAGCAGTACTTC. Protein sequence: CASSALAGGSYEQYF.